What follows describes a single T cell receptor (beta chain). Its recognized antigen is unknown. No much larger clone exists at a distance of one base, and base qualities are not known. This record belongs to a study of cytomegalovirus exposure and HLA in healthy donors (dated by TCRdb to 2016 to 2017). Study-level background: An earlier analysis of about 560 of the donors reported approximately 280 Gb of sequence data and 117 million unique TCR beta sequences obtained from about 179 million T cells. An early release covering over 500 HLA-typed donors comprised approximately 300 gigabases of sequencing data and some 79 million unique TCR sequences. Of the roughly 400 genotyped donors, approximately 83% fell in the genetic ancestry cluster associated with self-reported Caucasian donors. The study aimed to test whether cataloging public T cell receptors could reveal signatures of past pathogen exposure. The T cell repertoires of 666 subjects were profiled by immunosequencing and related to cytomegalovirus serostatus. Besides the first cohort of around 700 subjects, a separate validation cohort made up of 120 different subjects was used. To predict cytomegalovirus infection status, the study brought together high-throughput TCR immunosequencing, statistical association of individual TCRs with disease status, and machine learning. To study patterns of TCR occurrence, a later analysis re-analyzed previously published TCR beta repertoires from around 700 donors and added high-resolution HLA genotyping. Rather than drawing on any new phenotypic data, the later analysis identified candidate immune exposures from TCR beta sequences and the way those sequences occurred across donors. An earlier analysis of some 600 of the donors applied high-throughput TCR beta sequencing to assess whether each TCR beta V gene segment acted as functional or pseudogenic. Donor age, sex, ethnicity and CMV serostatus were compiled alongside the repertoire data. A later genetic analysis used genome-wide SNP genotypes for about 55% of the 666 donors, treating that subset as a discovery cohort. All discovery cohort repertoires had been generated using a single sequencing platform. HLA typing covered class I and class II loci at four-digit resolution. Typing coverage varied by locus: 629-630 donors for A, B, C, DRB1 and DQB1; roughly 500 for DQA1; more than 600 for DPA1; under 490 for DPB1. Because of strong linkage in the cohort, a handful of DR-DQ haplotypes were treated as single units for association and clustering. Among a few hundred genotyped donors of the cohort, an average of approximately 240,000 unique TCR beta nucleotide sequences were sequenced per donor, roughly 20% of them non-productive. The research as a whole found: Several of the top co-occurrence clusters appeared to be linked to parvovirus B19, influenza, CMV and Epstein-Barr virus, according to a later analysis. In an earlier analysis of roughly 500 of the donors, most TCR beta V segments appeared in productive rearrangements about 87% or about 30% of the time, broadly matching IMGT annotations. According to the authors, the approach could potentially be generalized to other disease states and immunological phenotypes. A later genetic analysis associated a missense DCLRE1C variant with V-gene and J-gene trimming of TCR beta chains, and an independent cohort replicated the association. The classifier was reported to diagnose cytomegalovirus status with high specificity and sensitivity in both the original cohort and the validation cohort. When HLA alleles, especially DR and DQ, strongly co-occurred, attributing TCR associations to individual alleles was difficult. Linkage disequilibrium might explain the correlated functional status among segregating V segments, but an unknown experimental factor could not be excluded. A group of highly shared sequence variants was considered likely to be a technical artifact of the sequencing pipeline. A further reported finding was that TCR beta sequences accurately predicted the HLA-A and HLA-B alleles for most subjects in the first cohort. Most CMV-associated TCR beta chains appeared to be HLA-restricted in a later analysis, and the HLA associations seemed to be driven largely by CMV exposure. Because counts were too low, more than 15 rarely observed V segments, including chromosome 9 orphons, were excluded from the earlier analysis of fewer than 650 of the donors. Because HLA typing was unavailable for some donors at each locus, only the typed subset was used in association tests. Compared with the 666-donor mean, donors in an Asian-associated ancestry cluster had fewer N-insertions in productive TCRs, according to a later genetic analysis. A few of the identified cytomegalovirus-associated TCR beta chains were confirmed in vitro to be specific for cytomegalovirus antigens. The study gave a list of some 150 TCR beta chains associated with cytomegalovirus. According to a later analysis, TCR association rates differed among HLA loci, with DRB1 alleles showing the most associated TCRs and HLA-C alleles showing the fewest. While some public TCRs were present in many individuals, most TCR sequences turned up only very rarely across donors. In this cohort, only TCR beta chains were sequenced, and detectable features were limited by the absence of alpha or paired-chain data. In a later analysis, HLA-associated TCR beta chains showed more clonal expansion and lower generation probabilities than non-associated chains that were equally common. For the cohort, immune exposure information was limited to CMV serostatus. Presence/absence analyses assumed roughly uniform sequencing depth across donors, an assumption that may not hold. In a later analysis, some 18,000 TCR beta sequences were associated with specific HLA alleles at a false discovery rate of 0.05.

Library preparation employed the immunoSEQ multiplex PCR assay. For the multiplex PCR, a mixture combining 60 forward primers for TCR Vbeta segments and 13 reverse primers for TCR Jbeta segments was used. The CDR3 region of rearranged TCR beta genes was amplified from genomic DNA with a multiplex PCR assay. On the Illumina HiSeq System, the amplified TCR beta libraries were sequenced as 87-base-pair reads. The study's processing was this. In a later analysis, tens of millions of unique TCR beta chains were counted across the approximately 640 repertoires, and around 11 million of these chains were shared by at least two donors. Raw reads were error-corrected and collapsed into unique sequences by a nearest-neighbor algorithm in which closely related sequences were merged to remove PCR and sequencing errors. Alignment of CDR3 sequences to IMGT reference sequences was used to assign V, D and J gene segments. For a sequence to be retained, a match of at least six nucleotides was required to both a V gene segment and a J gene segment. A rearrangement was called productive if the CDR3 had no stop codons and remained in frame with V and J, and every other rearrangement was called non-productive. CDR3 was defined according to IMGT convention as the region running from the second conserved V-encoded cysteine to the conserved J-encoded phenylalanine. Sequences without an unambiguous match to a single V gene segment were excluded from the earlier analysis of over 500 of the donors. An earlier analysis of 587 of the donors called V segments functional above 56.7% productive rearrangements and segregating when the between-donor standard deviation exceeded 5%. A statistical classification framework was built to diagnose cytomegalovirus status from the catalog of TCR beta chain sequences. In a later analysis, V and J genes were assigned by comparing TCR nucleotide sequences against IMGT/GENE-DB human TR gene sequences. The TCRdist pipeline was used in a later analysis to assign CDR3 sequences and most-parsimonious VDJ recombination scenarios. In a later analysis, each TCR beta chain was defined by its CDR3 amino acid sequence together with its V-gene family, and reads lacking a unique V-gene family were excluded. As a way to deal with suspected cross-contamination and a sequencing artifact, a later analysis dropped 450 to 700 nucleotide sequences that were highly shared and had low generation probability. In a later analysis, a clonal expansion index was calculated for each public chain from normalized within-repertoire ranks of inferred template counts. In a later analysis, generation probabilities were computed using a VDJ recombination model fitted to out-of-frame rearrangements, and the results were checked against IGoR. A later analysis scored TCR-TCR, TCR-HLA and TCR-CMV co-occurrence with hypergeometric tests, applying a repertoire-size bias correction to TCR pairs. A later analysis estimated false discovery rates by permuting HLA or CMV assignments 20 times. In a later analysis, co-occurring TCRs were grouped using DBSCAN, and TCRdist sequence similarity was added for clustering within HLA-allele-positive subsets. Repertoires with fewer than 30,000 or more than 120,000 public chains were left out of co-occurrence clustering, as were four to six repertoires with anomalous nucleotide sharing. TCRdb holds this immuneACCESS table with in-frame rearrangements only. Some clones are missing; in checked studies, unresolved V genes explain under half, and the rest has no known cause. The V and J calls and clone size come from that table; D and trimming were worked out from the DNA. Counted in this sample were around 100,000 clones; 75% to 80% of them appeared once. 5% to 6.5% of the sample is held by the ten biggest clonotypes.

In total, approximately 610 healthy bone marrow donors made up the cohort. All cohort members were sampled while nominally healthy, although unrecorded immune exposures were likely present. The donor was CMV seropositive and was included in the group of about 290 seropositive cohort members. Every donor gave a peripheral blood sample, and the peripheral blood mononuclear cells from that sample were used for TCR beta sequencing. The Qiagen DNeasy Blood Extraction Kit was used to extract genomic DNA from the blood cell samples. Sequencing input: PBMCs. This TCR was recovered from a man aged 55 to 70 in good health and CMV-seropositive.

CDR3 protein: CAISDRNDRGNEQYF. Read as DNA, the sequence is TGTGCCATCAGTGACCGAAATGACAGGGGGAACGAGCAGTACTTC. The V and J segments used are TRBV10-3 and TRBJ2-7, and 9 bases in between align with TRBD1. The CDR3 covers 15 residues, taking in both the cysteine and the phenylalanine. This entry keeps only the CDR3 DNA: 45 bases, framed from base 1. The germline V gene gives CDR1 as ENHRY and CDR2 as SYGVKD. Relative to germline, V is missing 3 bases and J is missing 5 bases, with 8 bases of the junction outside any gene match.